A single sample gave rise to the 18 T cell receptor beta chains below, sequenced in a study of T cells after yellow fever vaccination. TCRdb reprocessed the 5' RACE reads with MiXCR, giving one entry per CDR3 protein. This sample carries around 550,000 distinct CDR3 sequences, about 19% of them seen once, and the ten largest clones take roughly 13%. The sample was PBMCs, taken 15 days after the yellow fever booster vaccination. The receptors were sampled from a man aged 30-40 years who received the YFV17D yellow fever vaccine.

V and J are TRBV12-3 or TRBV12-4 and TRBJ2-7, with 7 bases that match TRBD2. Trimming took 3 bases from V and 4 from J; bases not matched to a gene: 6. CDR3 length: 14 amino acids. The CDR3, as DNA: TGTGCCAGCAGTTTCATGGGGGGGTCTTACGAGCAGTACTTC. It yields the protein CASSFMGGSYEQYF.

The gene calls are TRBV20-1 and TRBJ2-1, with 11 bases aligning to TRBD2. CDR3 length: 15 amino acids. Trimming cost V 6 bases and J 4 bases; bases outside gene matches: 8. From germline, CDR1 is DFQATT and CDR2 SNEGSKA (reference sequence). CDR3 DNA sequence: TGCAGTGCCAGCTCCGGGACTAGCGGATACAATGAGCAGTTCTTC. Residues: CSASSGTSGYNEQFF.

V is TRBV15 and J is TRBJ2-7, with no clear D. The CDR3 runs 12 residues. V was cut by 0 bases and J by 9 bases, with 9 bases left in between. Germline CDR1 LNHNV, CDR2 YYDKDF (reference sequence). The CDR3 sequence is CATSRDGSAQYF. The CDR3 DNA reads TGTGCCACCAGCAGAGATGGGTCCGCGCAGTACTTC.

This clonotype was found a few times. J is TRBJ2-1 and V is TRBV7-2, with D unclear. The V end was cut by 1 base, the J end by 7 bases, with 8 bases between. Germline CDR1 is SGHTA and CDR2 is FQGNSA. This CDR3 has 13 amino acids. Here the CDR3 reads CASSLGPGNEQFF. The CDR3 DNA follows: TGTGCCAGCAGCTTAGGGCCCGGTAATGAGCAGTTCTTC.

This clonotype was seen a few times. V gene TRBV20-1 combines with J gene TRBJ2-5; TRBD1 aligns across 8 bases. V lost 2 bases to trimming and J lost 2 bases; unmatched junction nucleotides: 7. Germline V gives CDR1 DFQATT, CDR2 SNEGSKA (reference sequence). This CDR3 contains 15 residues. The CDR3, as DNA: TGCAGTGCTAGAAAAATAGGACAGGGTCAAGAGACCCAGTACTTC. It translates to CSARKIGQGQETQYF.

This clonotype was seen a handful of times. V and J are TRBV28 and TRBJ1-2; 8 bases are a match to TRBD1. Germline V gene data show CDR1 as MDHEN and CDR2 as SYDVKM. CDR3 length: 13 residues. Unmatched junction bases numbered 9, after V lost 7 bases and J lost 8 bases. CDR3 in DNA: TGTGCCAGCACCGCGGACAGGGCGTCGGGCTACACCTTC. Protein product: CASTADRASGYTF.

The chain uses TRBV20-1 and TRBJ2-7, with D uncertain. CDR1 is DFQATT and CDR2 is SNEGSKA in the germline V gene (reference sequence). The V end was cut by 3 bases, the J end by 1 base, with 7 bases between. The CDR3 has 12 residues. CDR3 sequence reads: CSASLQSYEQYF. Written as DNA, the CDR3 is TGCAGTGCTAGTTTACAGTCCTACGAGCAGTACTTC.

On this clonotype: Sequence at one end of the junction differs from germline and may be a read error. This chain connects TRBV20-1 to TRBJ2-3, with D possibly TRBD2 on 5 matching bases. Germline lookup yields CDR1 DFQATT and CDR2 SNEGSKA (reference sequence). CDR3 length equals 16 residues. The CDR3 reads CCARRDSWRGTDTQYF. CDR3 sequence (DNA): TGCTGTGCTAGACGGGATTCTTGGCGGGGCACAGATACGCAGTATTTT.

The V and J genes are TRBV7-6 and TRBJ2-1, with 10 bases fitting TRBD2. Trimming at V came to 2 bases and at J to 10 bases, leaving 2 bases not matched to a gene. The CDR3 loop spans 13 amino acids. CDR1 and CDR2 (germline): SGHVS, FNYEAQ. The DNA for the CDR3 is TGTGCCAGCAGCTTACTAGCGGGAGACGAGCAGTTCTTC. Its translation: CASSLLAGDEQFF.

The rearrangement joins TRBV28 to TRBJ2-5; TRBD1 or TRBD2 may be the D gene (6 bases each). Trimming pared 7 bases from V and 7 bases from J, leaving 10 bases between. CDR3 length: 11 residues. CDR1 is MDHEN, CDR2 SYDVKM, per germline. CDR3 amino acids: CASTKGGTQYF. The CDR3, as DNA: TGTGCCAGCACCAAGGGGGGGACCCAGTACTTC. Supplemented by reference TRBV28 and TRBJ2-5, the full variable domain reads DVKVTQSSRYLVKRTGEKVFLECVQDMDHENMFWYRQDPGLGLRLIYFSYDVKMKEKGDIPEGYSVSREKKERFSLILESASTNQTSMYLCASTKGGTQYFGPGTRLLVL.

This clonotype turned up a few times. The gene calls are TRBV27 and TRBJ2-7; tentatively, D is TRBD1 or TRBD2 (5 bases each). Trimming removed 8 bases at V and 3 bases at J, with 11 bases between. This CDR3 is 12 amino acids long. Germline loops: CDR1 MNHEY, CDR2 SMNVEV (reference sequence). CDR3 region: CASGPGLYEQYF. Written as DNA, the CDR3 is TGTGCCAGCGGACCGGGGCTCTACGAGCAGTACTTC.

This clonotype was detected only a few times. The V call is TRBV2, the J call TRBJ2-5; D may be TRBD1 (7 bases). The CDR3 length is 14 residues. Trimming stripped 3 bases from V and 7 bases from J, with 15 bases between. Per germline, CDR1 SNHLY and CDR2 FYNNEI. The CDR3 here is CASSDVRQGGTQYF. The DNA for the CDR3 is TGTGCCAGCAGTGATGTGCGGCAGGGGGGGACCCAGTACTTC.

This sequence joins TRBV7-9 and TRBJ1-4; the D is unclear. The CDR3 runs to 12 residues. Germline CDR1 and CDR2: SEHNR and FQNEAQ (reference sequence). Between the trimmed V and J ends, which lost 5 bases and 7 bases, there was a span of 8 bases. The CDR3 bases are TGTGCCAGCAGCCCCGCGATTGAAAAACTGTTTTTT. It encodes CASSPAIEKLFF.

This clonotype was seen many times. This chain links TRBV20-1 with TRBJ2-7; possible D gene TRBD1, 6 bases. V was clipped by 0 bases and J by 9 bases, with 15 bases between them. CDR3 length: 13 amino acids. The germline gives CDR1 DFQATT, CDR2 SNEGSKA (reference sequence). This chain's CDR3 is CSARDRTAPRQYF. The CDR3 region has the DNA TGCAGTGCTAGAGACCGGACAGCCCCTCGGCAGTACTTC.

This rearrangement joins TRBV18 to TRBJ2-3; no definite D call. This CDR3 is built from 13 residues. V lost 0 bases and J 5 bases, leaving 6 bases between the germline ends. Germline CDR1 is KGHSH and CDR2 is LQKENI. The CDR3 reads CASSPPGEDTQYF. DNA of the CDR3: TGTGCCAGCTCACCACCGGGTGAAGATACGCAGTATTTT.

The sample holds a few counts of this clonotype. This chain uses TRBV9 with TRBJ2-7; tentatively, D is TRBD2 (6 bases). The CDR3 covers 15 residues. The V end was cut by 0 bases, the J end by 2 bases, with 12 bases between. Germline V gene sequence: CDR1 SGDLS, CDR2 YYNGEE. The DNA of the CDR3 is TGTGCCAGCAGCGTAGGGACGGGGGAAGCCTACGAGCAGTACTTC. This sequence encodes CASSVGTGEAYEQYF. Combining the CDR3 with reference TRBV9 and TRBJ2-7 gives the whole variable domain DSGVTQTPKHLITATGQRVTLRCSPRSGDLSVYWYQQSLDQGLQFLIQYYNGEERAKGNILERFSAQQFPDLHSELNLSSLELGDSALYFCASSVGTGEAYEQYFGPGTRLTVT.

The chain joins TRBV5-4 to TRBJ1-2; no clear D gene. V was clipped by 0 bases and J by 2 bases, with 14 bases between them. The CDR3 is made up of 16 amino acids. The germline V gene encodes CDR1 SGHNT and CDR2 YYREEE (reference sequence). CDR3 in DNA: TGTGCCAGCAGCTTGGCCCAACGGAACCCGAACTATGGCTACACCTTC. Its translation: CASSLAQRNPNYGYTF.

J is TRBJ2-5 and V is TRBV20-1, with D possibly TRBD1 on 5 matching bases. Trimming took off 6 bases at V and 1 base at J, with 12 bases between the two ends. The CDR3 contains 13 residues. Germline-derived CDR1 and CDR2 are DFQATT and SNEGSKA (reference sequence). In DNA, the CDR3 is TGCAGTGCCCAAAGGACACGCCAAGAGACCCAGTACTTC. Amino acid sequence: CSAQRTRQETQYF.